This T cell receptor (beta chain) was profiled in a study of cytomegalovirus exposure and HLA in healthy donors. A note on this clone: As yet, its antigen is unknown.

This CDR3 region has 15 residues. Trimming shortened V by 7 bases and J by 4 bases, and 17 bases separated the two germline ends. The germline CDR1 and CDR2 sequences are SGHAT and FQNNGV. 13 Jbeta primers and 60 Vbeta primers were used for the PCR. Libraries were prepared by immunoSEQ multiplex PCR; TCRdb keeps only in-frame clonotypes and omits some of them. The sample yields 100,000 to 130,000 clones, under 80% seen once. Findings and limits, study-wide: Most CMV-associated TCR beta chains were later found to appear HLA-restricted.

This sequence was found in a woman between 35 and 50 years old in good health and CMV-seropositive. V gene TRBV11-2 combines with J gene TRBJ2-1; weak D call: TRBD2 (7 bases). The sequenced sample consisted of PBMCs. CDR3 in DNA: TGTGCCAGCACCGTAAGGGGGGGGTCTTACAATGAGCAGTTCTTC. Protein product: CASTVRGGSYNEQFF.